This T cell receptor beta chain was sequenced for a study of cytomegalovirus exposure and HLA in healthy donors. Study findings and constraints: TCR sequences were mostly rare, though some public TCRs occurred in many donors.

This clone was detected only once. Its antigen is unknown. The PCR had 60 Vbeta and 13 Jbeta primers. Profiled with immunoSEQ multiplex PCR; TCRdb holds only in-frame clones, not every one. The sample consists of about 160,000 clones, nearly 80% of them appearing once. The receptor was isolated from a woman between 50 and 59 years old in good health and CMV-seropositive. Sequenced sample: PBMCs.

This chain's CDR3 is CASSLGRVSSYNSPLHF. In DNA form, the CDR3 reads TGTGCCAGCAGCCTGGGTCGGGTGAGCTCCTATAATTCACCCCTCCACTTT. V usage is TRBV7-8 and J usage is TRBJ1-6, with unresolved D. The V gene's germline CDR1 is SGHVS and CDR2 FQNEAQ. Trimming left V 5 bases short and J 0 bases short, with 14 bases between. The CDR3 is 17 amino acids.